This TCR beta chain came from a study of cytomegalovirus exposure and HLA in healthy donors. Findings and caveats of the study: Differences between HLA loci emerged in a later analysis of TCR association rates, with DRB1 most and HLA-C fewest. The study listed around 150 cytomegalovirus-associated TCR beta chains. V- and J-gene trimming in TCR beta was tied to a missense DCLRE1C variant by an analysis performed later.

Concerning this clone itself: As yet, its antigen is unknown.

PCR primers comprised 60 Vbeta and 13 Jbeta primers. Libraries were prepared by immunoSEQ multiplex PCR; TCRdb keeps only in-frame clonotypes and omits some of them. The sample lists around 180,000 clones; roughly 70% were seen once. Losses at the gene ends were 5 bases for V and 4 bases for J; bases not matched to a gene: 13. CDR1 is SGDLS and CDR2 is YYNGEE in the germline V gene. CDR3 length equals 16 residues. The receptor was derived from a girl aged 5-17 years in good health and CMV-seronegative. The sample taken for sequencing was PBMCs. This sequence joins TRBV9 and TRBJ2-5, with 8 bases that match TRBD2. The CDR3 reads CASSDLAGGAVETQYF. Written as DNA, the CDR3 is TGTGCCAGCAGTGACTTAGCCGGGGGGGCCGTAGAGACCCAGTACTTC.